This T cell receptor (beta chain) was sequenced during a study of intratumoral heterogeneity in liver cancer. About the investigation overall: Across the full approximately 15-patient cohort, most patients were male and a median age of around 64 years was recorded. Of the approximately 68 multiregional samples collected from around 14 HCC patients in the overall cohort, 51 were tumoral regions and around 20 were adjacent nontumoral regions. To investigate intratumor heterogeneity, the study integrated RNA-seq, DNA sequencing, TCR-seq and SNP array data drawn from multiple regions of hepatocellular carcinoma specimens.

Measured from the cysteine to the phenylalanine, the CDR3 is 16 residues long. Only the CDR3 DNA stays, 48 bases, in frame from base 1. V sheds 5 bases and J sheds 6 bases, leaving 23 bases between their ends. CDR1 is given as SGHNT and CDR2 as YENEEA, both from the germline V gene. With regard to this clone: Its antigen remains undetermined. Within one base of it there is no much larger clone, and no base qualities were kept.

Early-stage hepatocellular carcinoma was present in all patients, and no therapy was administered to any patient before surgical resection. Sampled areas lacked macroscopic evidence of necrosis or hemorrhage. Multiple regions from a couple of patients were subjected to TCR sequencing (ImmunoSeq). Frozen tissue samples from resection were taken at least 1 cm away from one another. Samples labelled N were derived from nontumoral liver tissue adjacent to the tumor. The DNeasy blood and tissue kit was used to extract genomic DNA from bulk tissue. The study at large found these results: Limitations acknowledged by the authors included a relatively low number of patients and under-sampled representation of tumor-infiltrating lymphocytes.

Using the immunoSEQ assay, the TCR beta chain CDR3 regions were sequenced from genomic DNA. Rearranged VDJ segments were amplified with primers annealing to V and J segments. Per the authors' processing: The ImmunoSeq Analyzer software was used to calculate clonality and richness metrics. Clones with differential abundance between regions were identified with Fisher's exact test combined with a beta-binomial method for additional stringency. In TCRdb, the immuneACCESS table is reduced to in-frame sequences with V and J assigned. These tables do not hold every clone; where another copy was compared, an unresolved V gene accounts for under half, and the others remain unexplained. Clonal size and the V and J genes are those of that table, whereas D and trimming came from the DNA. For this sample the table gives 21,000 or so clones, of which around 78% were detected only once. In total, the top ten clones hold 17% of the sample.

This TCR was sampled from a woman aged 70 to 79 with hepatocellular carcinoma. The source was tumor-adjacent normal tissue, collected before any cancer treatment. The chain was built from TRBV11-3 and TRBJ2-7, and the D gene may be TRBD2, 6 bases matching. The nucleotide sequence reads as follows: TGTGCCAGCAGCGAAGAGGAGCGGAAACGGGGACTCGAGCAGTACTTC. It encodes CASSEEERKRGLEQYF. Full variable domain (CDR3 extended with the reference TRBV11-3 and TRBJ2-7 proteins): EAGVVQSPRYKIIEKKQPVAFWCNPISGHNTLYWYLQNLGQGPELLIRYENEEAVDDSQLPKDRFSAERLKGVDSTLKIQPAELGDSAVYLCASSEEERKRGLEQYFGPGTRLTVT.